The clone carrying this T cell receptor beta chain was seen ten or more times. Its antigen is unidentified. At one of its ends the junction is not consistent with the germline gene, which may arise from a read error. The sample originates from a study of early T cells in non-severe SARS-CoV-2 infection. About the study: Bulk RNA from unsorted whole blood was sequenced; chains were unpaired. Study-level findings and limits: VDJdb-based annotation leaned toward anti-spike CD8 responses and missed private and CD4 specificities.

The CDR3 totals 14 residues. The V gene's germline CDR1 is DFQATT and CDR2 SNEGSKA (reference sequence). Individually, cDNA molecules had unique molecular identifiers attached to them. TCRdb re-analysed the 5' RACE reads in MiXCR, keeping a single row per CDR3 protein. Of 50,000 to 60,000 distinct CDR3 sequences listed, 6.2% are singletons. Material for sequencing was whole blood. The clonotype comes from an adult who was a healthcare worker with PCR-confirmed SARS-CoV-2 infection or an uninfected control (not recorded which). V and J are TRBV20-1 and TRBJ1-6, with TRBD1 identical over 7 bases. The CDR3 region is CSARDHRGNRTFYF. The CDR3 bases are TGCAGTGCTAGAGATCACAGGGGAAACCGAACCTTCTACTTT.